These 20 T cell receptor beta chains were all obtained from the same sample, sequenced in a study of shared clonotypes between healthy human individuals. Naive CD8 populations comprised CD45RO-negative cells positively selected for CCR7, excluding terminally differentiated effector memory CD45RA+ cells. TCRdb keeps only in-frame clones here, not all; method: immunoSEQ multiplex PCR. The repertoire holds about 2,100,000 clones, with about 93% as singletons. The specimen sequenced was naive CD8+ T cells from PBMCs. These TCRs come from a man younger than 35 in good health. Some clones in this sample may be carry-over from other donors' samples.

CDR3 amino acids: CASSLTGGTVSDTQYF. CDR3 in DNA: TGTGCCAGTAGCCTAACGGGCGGGACAGTTTCAGATACGCAGTATTTT. The chain joins TRBV19 to TRBJ2-3; D perhaps matches TRBD1 (7 bases). V lost 6 bases to trimming and J lost 4 bases, with 20 bases between them. This CDR3 is built from 16 residues. Germline CDR1 LNHDA, CDR2 SQIVND (reference sequence). Full variable domain (rest looked up from reference TRBV19 and TRBJ2-3): DGGITQSPKYLFRKEGQNVTLSCEQNLNHDAMYWYRQDPGQGLRLIYYSQIVNDFQKGDIAEGYSVSREKKESFPLTVTSAQKNPTAFYLCASSLTGGTVSDTQYFGPGTRLTVL.

The chain couples TRBV13 to TRBJ2-1, with TRBD2 identical over 11 bases. J lost 1 base, V lost 4 bases, and 0 bases had no gene match. The CDR3 length is 15 residues. Germline V lookup: CDR1 PRHDT, CDR2 FYEKMQ (reference sequence). The CDR3 sequence is CASSSSGRSYNEQFF. Here the CDR3 DNA reads TGTGCCAGCAGCTCTAGCGGGAGGTCCTACAATGAGCAGTTCTTC.

Concerning this clone: Within the sample, other DNA sequences also encode this same CDR3. CDR3 DNA sequence: TGTGCCAGCAGCTTAGGCGGAGGCGAGCAGTACTTC. It translates to CASSLGGGEQYF. V is TRBV7-9 and J is TRBJ2-7, with a tentative D call TRBD2 (5 bases). The CDR3 runs 12 residues. CDR1 and CDR2 from the germline V gene are SEHNR and FQNEAQ (reference sequence). The germline V and J ends were trimmed by 1 base and 6 bases, with 7 bases remaining between them.

V is TRBV4-2 and J is TRBJ2-1; TRBD2 aligns across 14 bases. In germline, CDR1 is LGHNA, CDR2 YNFKEQ. CDR3 length equals 18 residues. The ends lost 1 base at V and 7 bases at J; junction bases unmatched: 9. CDR3 residues: CASSQVLTGTSGSNEQFF. CDR3 DNA: TGTGCCAGCAGCCAAGTGCTGACCGGGACTAGCGGGAGTAATGAGCAGTTCTTC.

A note on this clone: Different DNA sequences within this sample yield the same CDR3. The chain links TRBV5-1 to TRBJ1-5, with D possibly matching TRBD1 (6 bases). This CDR3 spans 12 amino acids. Trimming took off 4 bases at V and 7 bases at J, with 9 bases between the two ends. CDR1 SGHRS and CDR2 YFSETQ come from the germline V gene. This CDR3 is CASSLTGQPQHF. In DNA form, the CDR3 reads TGCGCCAGCAGCCTGACAGGCCAGCCCCAGCATTTT.

The rearrangement uses TRBV28 and TRBJ2-1; the D gene is possibly TRBD2 (5 bases). The CDR3 spans 13 residues. Germline V CDR1 and CDR2: MDHEN, SYDVKM. Deletions cut 4 bases from V and 3 bases from J, with 7 bases between. CDR3 protein: CASSYRDYNEQFF. DNA of the CDR3: TGTGCCAGCAGTTATCGGGACTACAATGAGCAGTTCTTC.

This clone was observed a few times. This chain joins TRBV29-1 and TRBJ1-2; 7 positions match TRBD1. The CDR3 runs to 13 residues. V lost 3 bases to trimming and J lost 3 bases; unmatched junction nucleotides: 4. Germline CDR1 and CDR2: SQVTM and ANQGSEA. The CDR3 spells CSVDEGTDYGYTF. The DNA for the CDR3 is TGCAGCGTTGACGAAGGGACAGACTATGGCTACACCTTC.

V gene TRBV7-9 combines with J gene TRBJ1-1; D is uncertain. Between the trimmed V and J ends, which lost 5 bases and 1 base, there was a span of 11 bases. The CDR3 spans 14 residues. Germline V lookup: CDR1 SEHNR, CDR2 FQNEAQ (reference sequence). CDR3 protein: CASSPKGQNTEAFF. CDR3 DNA: TGTGCCAGCAGCCCAAAGGGCCAGAACACTGAAGCTTTCTTT.

The chain is built from TRBV27 and TRBJ1-5, with D possibly matching TRBD1 (5 bases). With 6 bases removed from V and 1 base from J, the gap between germline ends came to 19 bases. The length of the CDR3 is 17 residues. CDR1 is MNHEY and CDR2 is SMNVEV in the germline V gene (reference sequence). DNA of the CDR3: TGTGCCAGCAGGGGGGGTTCTGACAGATCAAGCAATCAGCCCCAGCATTTT. It specifies CASRGGSDRSSNQPQHF.

As regards this clone: This CDR3 is also generated by other DNA sequences in the sample. Here the CDR3 reads CATSGDRVEQYF. CDR3 bases: TGTGCCACCAGCGGGGACAGGGTCGAGCAGTACTTC. This chain connects TRBV15 to TRBJ2-7; 9 nucleotides align to TRBD1. Germline-derived CDR1 and CDR2 are LNHNV and YYDKDF (reference sequence). V was clipped by 5 bases and J by 6 bases; unmatched bases: 2. This CDR3 spans 12 amino acids.

The rearrangement links TRBV7-9 to TRBJ2-7; a weak D match, TRBD2 (5 bases). Germline CDR1 SEHNR, CDR2 FQNEAQ (reference sequence). V dropped 0 bases and J dropped 1 base, with 16 bases sitting between them. This CDR3 is 17 amino acids long. CDR3 bases: TGTGCCAGCAGCTTAGCCGAGCGGCTGAAGGGATCCTACGAGCAGTACTTC. Its protein is CASSLAERLKGSYEQYF.

The rearrangement links TRBV19 to TRBJ1-1; maybe TRBD1 (5 bases). CDR3 length: 16 amino acids. The V and J ends lost 3 bases and 6 bases respectively, with 20 bases between them. Germline-derived CDR1 and CDR2 are LNHDA and SQIVND (reference sequence). The CDR3 coding sequence is TGTGCCAGTAGTATTAGTGGGGGGACCCCCCACGCTGAAGCTTTCTTT. Its protein is CASSISGGTPHAEAFF.

The V call is TRBV5-1, the J call TRBJ2-1, with D uncertain. V was clipped by 2 bases and J by 8 bases, with 14 bases between them. CDR1 is SGHRS and CDR2 is YFSETQ in the germline V gene. The CDR3 is 14 residues long. CDR3 DNA: TGCGCCAGCAGCTTAGGCATGAAGTTGGATGAGCAGTTCTTC. Its translation: CASSLGMKLDEQFF.

This clone was seen only once. This chain uses TRBV6-1 with TRBJ2-1; the match to TRBD2 covers 13 bases. Germline CDR1 and CDR2: MNHNS and SASEGT. The CDR3 loop spans 14 amino acids. The V segment lost 7 bases and the J segment 10 bases; nucleotides outside the gene matches: 7. The CDR3 spells CASKRTSGSPEQFF. The CDR3 DNA reads TGTGCCAGCAAGCGGACTAGCGGGAGCCCGGAGCAGTTCTTC.

The chain is built from TRBV6-6 and TRBJ2-7; D is perhaps TRBD2 (6 bases). This CDR3 region has 15 residues. Germline V gene sequence: CDR1 MNHNY, CDR2 SVGAGI (reference sequence). Trimming took off 4 bases at V and 2 bases at J, with 15 bases between the two ends. The CDR3 DNA follows: TGTGCCAGCAGTTGGTCTAGCGCGAGAACCTACGAGCAGTACTTC. Its protein is CASSWSSARTYEQYF.

V is TRBV7-9 and J is TRBJ1-5; the D is unclear. V lost 1 base to trimming and J lost 3 bases, with 16 bases between them. This CDR3 region has 17 residues. Germline V gene lookup returns CDR1 SEHNR and CDR2 FQNEAQ (reference sequence). The CDR3 reads CASSLEALGVINQPQHF. DNA of the CDR3: TGTGCCAGCAGCTTAGAGGCGCTAGGTGTTATCAATCAGCCCCAGCATTTT.

The chain joins TRBV15 to TRBJ2-5; D gene uncertain. CDR1 LNHNV and CDR2 YYDKDF come from the germline V gene (reference sequence). The V gene lost 5 bases and the J gene lost 3 bases, with 10 bases spanning the gap. The CDR3 is 13 residues long. CDR3 nucleotides: TGTGCCACCAGCGGAGCATGGAAAGAGACCCAGTACTTC. The encoded protein is CATSGAWKETQYF.

The chain combines TRBV5-1 with TRBJ1-2, with TRBD1 matching 9 bases. CDR3 length: 16 amino acids. V lost 4 bases, J lost 0 bases, and 7 bases stayed unmatched. CDR1 is SGHRS and CDR2 is YFSETQ in the germline V gene. CDR3 in DNA: TGCGCCAGCAGCCCGGGACAGGGCCCTACTAACTATGGCTACACCTTC. It yields the protein CASSPGQGPTNYGYTF.

About this clone: The same CDR3 arises from other DNA sequences in this sample as well. This chain joins TRBV6-5 and TRBJ2-1, with D unclear. Germline assignment: CDR1 MNHEY and CDR2 SVGAGI. The CDR3 loop spans 15 amino acids. Trimming pared 0 bases from V and 0 bases from J, leaving 6 bases between. CDR3 bases: TGTGCCAGCAGTTACTCGCTAAGCTCCTACAATGAGCAGTTCTTC. Translated: CASSYSLSSYNEQFF.

The chain links TRBV7-9 to TRBJ1-1; no clear D gene. Germline CDR1 SEHNR, CDR2 FQNEAQ (reference sequence). The CDR3 runs 12 residues. The ends were cut back, 0 bases at V and 13 bases at J, with 12 bases in the middle. The CDR3 is CASSLAGSLDFF. Written as DNA, the CDR3 is TGTGCCAGCAGCTTAGCAGGGTCATTGGATTTCTTT.